The entry below gives a single T cell receptor (beta chain) sequence along with its context. This record belongs to a study of cytomegalovirus exposure and HLA in healthy donors. With 60 Vbeta and 13 Jbeta primers, the PCR was carried out. Clones were sequenced by immunoSEQ multiplex PCR, and TCRdb holds only the in-frame ones, with some missing. The sample table includes approximately 120,000 clones. The germline V gene encodes CDR1 LNHNV and CDR2 YYDKDF (reference sequence). Trimming took 7 bases from V and 3 from J; bases not matched to a gene: 6. There are 15 residues in the CDR3. The source of this sequence is a man aged 25-45 years in good health and CMV-seronegative. V usage is TRBV15 and J usage is TRBJ2-3; 11 bases map to TRBD1. Sample: PBMCs. The chain's CDR3 is CATTKDRGLTDTQYF. CDR3 sequence (DNA): TGTGCCACCACCAAGGACAGGGGGCTGACAGATACGCAGTATTTT.